This note documents a single TCR beta chain sequence. It lacks a known antigen. A much larger clonotype is one base distant, so this may be a read error. Rearranged TRB sequences spanning V, D and J segments were amplified in a multiplex touch-down PCR with a mixed TRB-A/B primer pool. Illumina adapters and sample indices were added to the amplicons in two consecutive PCR reactions performed with Phusion HS II polymerase. The amplicons were purified from gel with the NucleoSpin Gel and PCR Clean-up kit and then assessed with Qubit and an Agilent 2100 Bioanalyzer. Sequencing of libraries was carried out on an Illumina MiSeq in 600-cycle, single-indexed, paired-end runs. The source study handled its data this way. Processing of the TRB sequences was carried out with MiXCR versions 2.12 and 3.0.5. Each unique CDR3 nucleotide sequence was treated as one clone, and only productive sequences with two or more reads were kept. The repertoire metrics were Shannon diversity, evenness, clonality (defined as one minus evenness), and alpha-parameterized diversity profiles covering alpha 0 to 5. The IGoR algorithm was used to calculate generation probabilities of clones in the paired pre- and post-chemotherapy samples. Clones were called with MiXCR by TCRdb after fastp trimmed the public reads at Q25, and only in-frame beta chains were retained. A single entry per CDR3 protein holds the most common genes and DNA from its merged rows. The V and J calls here are based on TCRdb, not the publication. The sample table contains around 12,000 distinct CDR3 sequences; only one count was recorded for around 23% of them. The leading ten clones occupy around half of the sample.

The source of the sample is a study of T cell repertoires in aging, cancer and after chemotherapy (dated by TCRdb to 2018 to 2020). Regarding the study in general: Donors spanned six age groups from 30 or younger to 70 or older, with at least three individuals per group. Healthy donor control TCR repertoires were recorded over several months to years and showed clear clonal overlap across re-sampling. The complete dataset included roughly 8.8 million TCR reads. To look at immunoaging and at how T cells reconstitute after chemotherapy, the study profiled TCR beta repertoires in peripheral blood from both healthy donors and cancer patients. The cohort comprised over 200 cancer patients, 90 to 94 with hematological and over 110 with solid cancers, plus 95 healthy donors as a reference group.

TCR beta rearrangements were amplified from genomic DNA extracted from peripheral blood rather than from sorted cells or RNA. What the research found in general, with its limitations: An increase in median generation probability over the chemotherapy interval was observed in both cancer cohorts, suggesting that the repertoire was reconstituted through rebound thymic output. According to the authors, the repertoire data do not allow conclusions to be drawn about immunological memory after chemotherapy. Untreated patients with hematological or solid cancers showed significantly lower blood TCR diversity and higher clonality than age-matched healthy donors. Declining TCR diversity with age in healthy donors was mainly explained by loss of richness; in cancer patients, loss of evenness also contributed.

V is reduced by 0 bases and J by 8 bases, leaving a spacing of 14 bases between them. The CDR3 goes from the cysteine to the phenylalanine over 15 residues. Left in the record is the CDR3 DNA by itself, 45 bases read in frame from the first base. The germline V gene sets CDR1 to SGHDT and CDR2 to YYEEEE. This receptor was taken from a human donor in good health. Sequenced sample: blood. The chain employs TRBV5-6 and TRBJ1-4; the D segment could be TRBD1, given 5 matching bases. The CDR3 protein: CASSLEMRGGEKLFF. The sequenced DNA is TGTGCCAGCAGCTTGGAAATGCGGGGGGGGGAAAAACTGTTTTTT.